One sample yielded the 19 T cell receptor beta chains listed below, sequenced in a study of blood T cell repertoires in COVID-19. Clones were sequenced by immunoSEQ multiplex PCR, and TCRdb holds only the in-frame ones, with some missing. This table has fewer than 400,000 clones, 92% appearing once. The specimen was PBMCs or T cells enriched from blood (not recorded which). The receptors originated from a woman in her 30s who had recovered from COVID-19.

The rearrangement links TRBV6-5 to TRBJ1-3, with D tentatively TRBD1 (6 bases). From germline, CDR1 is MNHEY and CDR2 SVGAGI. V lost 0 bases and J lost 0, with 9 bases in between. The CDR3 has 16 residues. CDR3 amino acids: CASSYSGQFSGNTIYF. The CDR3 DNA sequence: TGTGCCAGCAGTTACTCAGGACAGTTCTCTGGAAACACCATATATTTT.

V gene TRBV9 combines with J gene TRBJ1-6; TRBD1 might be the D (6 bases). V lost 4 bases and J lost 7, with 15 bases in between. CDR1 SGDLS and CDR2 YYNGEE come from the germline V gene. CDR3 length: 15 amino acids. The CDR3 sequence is CASSPRGGGNSPLHF. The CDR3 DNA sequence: TGTGCCAGCAGCCCTAGGGGGGGTGGGAATTCACCCCTCCACTTT.

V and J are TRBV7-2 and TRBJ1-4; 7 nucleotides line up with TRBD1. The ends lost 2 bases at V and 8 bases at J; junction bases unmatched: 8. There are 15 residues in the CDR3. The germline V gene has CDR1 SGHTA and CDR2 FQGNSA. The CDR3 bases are TGTGCCAGCAGCTTATTTGGGACAGCAGGCGAAAAACTGTTTTTT. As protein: CASSLFGTAGEKLFF.

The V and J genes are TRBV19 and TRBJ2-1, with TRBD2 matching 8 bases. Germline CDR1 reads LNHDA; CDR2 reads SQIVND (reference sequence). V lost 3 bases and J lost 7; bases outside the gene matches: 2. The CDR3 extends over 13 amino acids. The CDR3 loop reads CASSIGGGNEQFF. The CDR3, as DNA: TGTGCCAGTAGTATCGGCGGGGGGAATGAGCAGTTCTTC.

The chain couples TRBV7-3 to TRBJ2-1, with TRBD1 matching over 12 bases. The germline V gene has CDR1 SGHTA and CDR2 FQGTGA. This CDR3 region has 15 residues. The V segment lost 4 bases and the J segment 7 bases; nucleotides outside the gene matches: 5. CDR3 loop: CASSSGTGGKNEQFF. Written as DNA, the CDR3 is TGTGCCAGCAGCTCCGGGACAGGGGGCAAAAATGAGCAGTTCTTC.

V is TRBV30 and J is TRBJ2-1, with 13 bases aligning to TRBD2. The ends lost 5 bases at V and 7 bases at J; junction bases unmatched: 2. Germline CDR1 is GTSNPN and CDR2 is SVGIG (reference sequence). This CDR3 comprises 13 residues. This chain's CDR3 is CAWELAGGNEQFF. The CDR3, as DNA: TGTGCCTGGGAACTAGCGGGGGGGAATGAGCAGTTCTTC.

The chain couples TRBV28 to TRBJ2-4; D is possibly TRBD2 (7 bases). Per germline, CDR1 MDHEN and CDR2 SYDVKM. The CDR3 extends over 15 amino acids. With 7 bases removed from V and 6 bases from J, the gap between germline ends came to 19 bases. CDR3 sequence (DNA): TGTGCCAGCACCAGGGGTCGGGGGGTTAGAAACATTCAGTACTTC. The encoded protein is CASTRGRGVRNIQYF.

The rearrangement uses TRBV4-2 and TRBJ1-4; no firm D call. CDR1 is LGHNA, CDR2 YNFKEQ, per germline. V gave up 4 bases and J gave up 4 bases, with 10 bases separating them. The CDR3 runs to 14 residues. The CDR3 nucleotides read TGTGCCAGCAGCCCGCGACACCATAATGAAAAACTGTTTTTT. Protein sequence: CASSPRHHNEKLFF.

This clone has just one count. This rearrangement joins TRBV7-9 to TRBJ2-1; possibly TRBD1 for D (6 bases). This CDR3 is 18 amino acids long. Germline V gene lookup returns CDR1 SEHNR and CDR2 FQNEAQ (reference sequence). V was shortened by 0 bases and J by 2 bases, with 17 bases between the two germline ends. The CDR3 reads CASSLARGSSNPYNEQFF. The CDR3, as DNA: TGTGCCAGCAGCTTAGCGAGGGGGAGCTCGAACCCCTACAATGAGCAGTTCTTC.

In nucleotides, the CDR3 is TGTGCCACCAGGGGGACTAGTCCCTACAATGAGCAGTTCTTC. Translation: CATRGTSPYNEQFF. The chain has TRBV6-5 and TRBJ2-1; D is perhaps TRBD2 (8 bases). The CDR3 covers 14 residues. The V and J ends lost 10 bases and 2 bases respectively, with 15 bases between them. Germline CDR1 reads MNHEY; CDR2 reads SVGAGI.

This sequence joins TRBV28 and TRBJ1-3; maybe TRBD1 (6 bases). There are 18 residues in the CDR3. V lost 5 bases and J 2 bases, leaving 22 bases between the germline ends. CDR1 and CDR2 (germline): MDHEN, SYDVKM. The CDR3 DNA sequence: TGTGCCAGCAGTCAAATCCCGGGACAAGGATGGACTGGAAACACCATATATTTT. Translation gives CASSQIPGQGWTGNTIYF.

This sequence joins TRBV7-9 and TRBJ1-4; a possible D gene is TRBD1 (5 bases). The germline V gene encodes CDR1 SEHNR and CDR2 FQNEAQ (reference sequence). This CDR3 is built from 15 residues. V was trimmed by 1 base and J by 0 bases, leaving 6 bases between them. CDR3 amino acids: CASSLGTTTNEKLFF. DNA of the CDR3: TGTGCCAGCAGCTTAGGGACAACAACTAATGAAAAACTGTTTTTT.

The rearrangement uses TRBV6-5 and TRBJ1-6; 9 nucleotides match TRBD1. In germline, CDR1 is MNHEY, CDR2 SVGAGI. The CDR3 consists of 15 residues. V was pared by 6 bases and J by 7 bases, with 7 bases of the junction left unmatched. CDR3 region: CASRYAGTGNSPLHF. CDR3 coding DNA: TGTGCCAGCAGGTACGCCGGGACAGGGAATTCACCCCTCCACTTT.

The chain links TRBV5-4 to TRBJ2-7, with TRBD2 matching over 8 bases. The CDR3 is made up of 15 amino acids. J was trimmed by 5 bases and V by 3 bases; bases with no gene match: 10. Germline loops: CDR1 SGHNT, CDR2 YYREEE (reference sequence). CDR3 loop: CASSSRGTRYDEQYF. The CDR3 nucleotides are TGTGCCAGCAGCTCGAGGGGGACTAGGTACGACGAGCAGTACTTC.

CDR3 sequence (DNA): TGTGCCAGCAGCCCCGCGGGGGGGGAGGGAAATGAGCAGTTCTTC. It specifies CASSPAGGEGNEQFF. The V call is TRBV11-1, the J call TRBJ2-1; 9 bases are shared with TRBD2. The CDR3 length is 15 residues. In germline, CDR1 is SGHAT, CDR2 FQDESV (reference sequence). The V segment lost 5 bases and the J segment 7 bases; nucleotides outside the gene matches: 9.

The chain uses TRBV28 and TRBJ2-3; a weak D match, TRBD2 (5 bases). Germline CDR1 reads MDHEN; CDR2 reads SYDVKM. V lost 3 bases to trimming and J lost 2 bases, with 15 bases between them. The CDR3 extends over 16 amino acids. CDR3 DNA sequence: TGTGCCAGCAGTTTTACGGGGAGAGGGTACACAGATACGCAGTATTTT. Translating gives CASSFTGRGYTDTQYF.

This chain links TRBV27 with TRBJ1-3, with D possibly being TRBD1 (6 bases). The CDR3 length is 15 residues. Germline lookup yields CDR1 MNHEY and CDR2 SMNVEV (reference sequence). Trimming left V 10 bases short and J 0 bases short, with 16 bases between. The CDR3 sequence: CATQARGYSGNTIYF. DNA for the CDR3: TGTGCCACCCAGGCCAGGGGTTACTCTGGAAACACCATATATTTT.

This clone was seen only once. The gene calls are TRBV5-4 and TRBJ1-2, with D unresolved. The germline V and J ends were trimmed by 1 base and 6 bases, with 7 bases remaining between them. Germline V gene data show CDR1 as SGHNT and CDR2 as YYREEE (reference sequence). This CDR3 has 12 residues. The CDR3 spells CASSLSGNGYTF. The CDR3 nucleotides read TGTGCCAGCAGCTTGTCCGGGAATGGCTACACCTTC.

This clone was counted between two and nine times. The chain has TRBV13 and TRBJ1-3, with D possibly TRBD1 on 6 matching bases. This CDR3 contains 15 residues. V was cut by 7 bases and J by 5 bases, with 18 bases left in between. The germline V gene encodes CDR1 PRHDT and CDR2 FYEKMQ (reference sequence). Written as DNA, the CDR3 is TGTGCCAGCAAAAGGCGGGGGGCTTTGAGAAACACCATATATTTT. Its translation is CASKRRGALRNTIYF.